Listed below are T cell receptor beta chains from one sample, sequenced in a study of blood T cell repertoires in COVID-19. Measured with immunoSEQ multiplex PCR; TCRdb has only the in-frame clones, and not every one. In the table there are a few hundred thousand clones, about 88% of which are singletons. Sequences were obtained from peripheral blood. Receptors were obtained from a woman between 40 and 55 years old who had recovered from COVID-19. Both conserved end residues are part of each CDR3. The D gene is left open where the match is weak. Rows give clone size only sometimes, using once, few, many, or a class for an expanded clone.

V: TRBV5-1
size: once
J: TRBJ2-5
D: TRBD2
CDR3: CASSFGGGAEETQYF
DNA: TGCGCCAGCAGCTTCGGCGGGGGGGCCGAAGAGACCCAGTACTTC

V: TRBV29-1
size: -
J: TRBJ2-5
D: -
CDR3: CSVDSSKQETQYF
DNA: TGCAGCGTTGATAGCAGCAAACAAGAGACCCAGTACTTC

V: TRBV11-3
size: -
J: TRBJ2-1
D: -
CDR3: CASSVMESEQFF
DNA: TGTGCCAGCAGCGTCATGGAGTCGGAGCAGTTCTTC

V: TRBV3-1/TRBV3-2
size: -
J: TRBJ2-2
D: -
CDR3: CASSQVRELAGELFF
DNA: TGTGCCAGCAGCCAAGTCCGGGAGTTGGCCGGGGAGCTGTTTTTT

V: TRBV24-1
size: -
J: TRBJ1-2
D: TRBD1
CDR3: CATSDSGQQGGYGYTF
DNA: TGTGCCACCAGTGACTCGGGACAGCAGGGAGGCTATGGCTACACCTTC

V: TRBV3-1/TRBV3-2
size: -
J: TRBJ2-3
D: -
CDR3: CASSQGSGGTDTQYF
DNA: TGTGCCAGCAGCCAGGGGTCCGGGGGCACAGATACGCAGTATTTT

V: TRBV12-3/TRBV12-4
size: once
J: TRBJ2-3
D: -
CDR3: CASSLFSADTQYF
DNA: TGTGCCAGCAGTTTATTTTCCGCAGATACGCAGTATTTT

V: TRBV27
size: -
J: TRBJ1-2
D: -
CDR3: CASSLVPGGIYGYTF
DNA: TGTGCCAGCAGTTTAGTACCGGGGGGGATCTATGGCTACACCTTC

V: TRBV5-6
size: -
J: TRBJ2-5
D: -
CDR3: CASSGRQAPQETQYF
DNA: TGTGCCAGCAGCGGGAGACAGGCCCCCCAAGAGACCCAGTACTTC

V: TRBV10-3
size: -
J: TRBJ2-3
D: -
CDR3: CAIANTLARDTQYF
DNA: TGTGCCATCGCCAACACCCTTGCTAGAGATACGCAGTATTTT

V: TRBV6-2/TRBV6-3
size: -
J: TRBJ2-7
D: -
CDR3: CASSQNRAEQYF
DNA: TGTGCCAGCAGTCAGAACAGGGCCGAGCAGTACTTC

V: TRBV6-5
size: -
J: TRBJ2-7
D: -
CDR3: CASRPGEQYF
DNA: TGTGCCAGCAGGCCGGGAGAGCAGTACTTC

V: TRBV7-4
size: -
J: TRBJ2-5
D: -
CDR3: CASSLGPQTQETQYF
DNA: TGTGCCAGCAGCTTAGGACCCCAGACACAAGAGACCCAGTACTTC

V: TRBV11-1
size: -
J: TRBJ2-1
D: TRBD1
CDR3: CASSPRDRGKYEQFF
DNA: TGTGCCAGCAGCCCCCGGGACAGGGGGAAGTATGAGCAGTTCTTC

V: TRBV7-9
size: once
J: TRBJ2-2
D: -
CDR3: CASSFPGFGELFF
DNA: TGTGCCAGCAGCTTCCCGGGTTTCGGGGAGCTGTTTTTT

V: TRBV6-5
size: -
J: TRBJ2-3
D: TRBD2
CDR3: CASTSGLTITDTQYF
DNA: TGTGCCAGCACTAGCGGGCTTACTATCACAGATACGCAGTATTTT

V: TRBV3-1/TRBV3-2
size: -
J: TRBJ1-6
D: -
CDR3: CASSPKTDHRSPLHF
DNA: TGTGCCAGCAGCCCCAAGACAGACCATCGGTCACCCCTCCACTTT

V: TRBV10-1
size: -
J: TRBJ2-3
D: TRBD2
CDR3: CASSPSGRADTQYF
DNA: TGCGCCAGCAGTCCCAGCGGGAGGGCCGATACGCAGTATTTT

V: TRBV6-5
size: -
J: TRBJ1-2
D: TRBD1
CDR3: CASRRRDRGNGYTF
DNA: TGTGCCAGCAGGCGCCGGGACAGGGGAAATGGCTACACCTTC

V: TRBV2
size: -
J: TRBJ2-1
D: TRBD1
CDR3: CASRTGGNEQFF
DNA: TGTGCCAGCAGAACAGGGGGCAATGAGCAGTTCTTC

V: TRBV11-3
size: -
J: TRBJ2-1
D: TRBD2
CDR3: CASASGTRSYNEQFF
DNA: TGTGCCAGCGCTAGCGGAACCCGGTCATACAATGAGCAGTTCTTC

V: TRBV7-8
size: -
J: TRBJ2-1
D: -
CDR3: CASSLGAGDNEQFF
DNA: TGTGCCAGCAGCTTAGGTGCAGGGGACAATGAGCAGTTCTTC

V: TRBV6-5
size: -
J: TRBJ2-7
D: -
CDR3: CASSYAAHSAYEQYF
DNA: TGTGCCAGCAGTTACGCGGCTCATTCGGCCTACGAGCAGTACTTC

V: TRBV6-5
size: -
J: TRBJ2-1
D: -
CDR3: CATKRWNEQFF
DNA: TGTGCCACCAAGAGGTGGAATGAGCAGTTCTTC

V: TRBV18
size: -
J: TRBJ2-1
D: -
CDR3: CASSPPAPGDEQFF
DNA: TGTGCCAGCTCACCACCCGCCCCCGGGGATGAGCAGTTCTTC

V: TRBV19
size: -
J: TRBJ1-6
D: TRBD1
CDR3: CASRSGQGRSPLHF
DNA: TGTGCCAGTAGGTCGGGACAGGGACGTTCACCCCTCCACTTT

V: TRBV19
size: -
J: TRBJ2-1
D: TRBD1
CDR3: CASSKGTGYPYNEQFF
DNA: TGTGCCAGTAGTAAGGGGACAGGCTACCCTTACAATGAGCAGTTCTTC

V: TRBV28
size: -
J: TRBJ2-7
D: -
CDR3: CASSLAGSSYEQYF
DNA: TGTGCCAGCAGTTTGGCAGGGTCCTCCTACGAGCAGTACTTC

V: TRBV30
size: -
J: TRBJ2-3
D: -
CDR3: CAWSPSYTQYF
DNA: TGTGCCTGGAGTCCGTCTTATACGCAGTATTTT

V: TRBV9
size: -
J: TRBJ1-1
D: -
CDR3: CASSPRGGLAEKAFF
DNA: TGTGCCAGCAGCCCGAGGGGGGGTTTGGCTGAGAAAGCTTTCTTT